Described below is a single T cell receptor beta chain sequence and its context. Its antigen specificity is not known. No clone much larger than this one lies a single base away; base qualities are absent. Separate from the roughly 660-subject first cohort, the validation cohort of about 130 subjects was the group to which the donors belonged. For this chain, trimming is 4 bases at the V end and 6 bases at the J end, and the number of junction bases without a gene match is 9. Reading the germline V gene gives CDR1 MDHEN and CDR2 SYDVKM. CDR3 length: 15 amino acids, cysteine to phenylalanine. Of all the DNA, just the CDR3 is kept, 45 bases in frame from base 1. Library preparation was by the immunoSEQ multiplex PCR assay. The original pipeline was this. A statistical classification framework was built to diagnose cytomegalovirus status from the catalog of TCR beta chain sequences. The table comes from immuneACCESS by way of TCRdb, which keeps in-frame sequences with V and J called. Part of the clones is missing from these tables; in studies checked, under half for an unresolved V gene and the rest for unknown reasons. The V and J calls and clone size are taken from that table; D and trimming were inferred from the DNA. The sample table lists under 50,000 clones, around 94% of them with a count of one. The ten largest account for approximately 7.8% of the sample.

The entry originates in a study of cytomegalovirus exposure and HLA in healthy donors (dated by TCRdb to about 2017). Study-level background: According to a later analysis, the roughly 120 validation repertoires were produced on the same platform as the approximately 620 repertoires of the first cohort. The aim of the study was to test whether cataloging public T cell receptors could identify signatures of past pathogen exposure. A separate validation cohort of 100 to 150 different subjects was used in addition to the roughly 620-subject first cohort. The study combined high-throughput TCR immunosequencing, statistical association of individual TCRs with disease status, and machine learning to predict cytomegalovirus infection status.

The paper's findings and limits, for the study overall: Cytomegalovirus status was reported to be diagnosed by the classifier with high specificity and sensitivity in both the original and validation cohorts. Subsequent analysis determined that TCRs grouped into clusters in the first cohort also showed a tendency toward co-occurrence across the 120 validation repertoires, and roughly 94% of cluster scores exceeded 0. The authors suggested that the approach could potentially be extended to other disease states and immunological phenotypes. A later analysis had no HLA typing for the validation cohort, so co-occurrence there was scored across all 110 or so repertoires. In the study, approximately 150 TCR beta chains were listed as associated with cytomegalovirus. While some public TCRs were present in many individuals, most TCR sequences turned up only very rarely across donors. A few of the identified cytomegalovirus-associated TCR beta chains were confirmed in vitro to be specific for cytomegalovirus antigens.

The rearrangement combines TRBV28 with TRBJ1-5; 7 of the junction bases match TRBD1. This clonotype originated in a woman aged 18-29 years in good health and CMV-seropositive. The sequencing sample was made of PBMCs. At the DNA level, the sequence is TGTGCCAGCAGTTCGGGACAGTCCTTAGGTCAGCCCCAGCATTTT. This codes for CASSSGQSLGQPQHF.